Shown below are 27 T cell receptor beta chains from a single sample sequenced in a study of blood T cell repertoires in COVID-19. Profiled with immunoSEQ multiplex PCR; TCRdb holds only in-frame clones, not every one. The sample gives 100,000 to 150,000 clones, roughly 91% of which show up once; roughly 4% is in the top ten. Sequencing was performed on peripheral blood. Receptors originate from a man aged 55 to 70 with COVID-19, enrolled during active disease.

The J gene is TRBJ1-1, the V gene TRBV7-2; D might be TRBD1 (5 bases). Looked up from germline, CDR1 is SGHTA and CDR2 is FQGNSA. V was cut by 1 base and J by 1 base, with 10 bases left in between. The CDR3 consists of 15 residues. The DNA for the CDR3 is TGTGCCAGCAGCTTAGAATTCAGGGCGAACACTGAAGCTTTCTTT. It is translated as CASSLEFRANTEAFF.

A single count supports this clone. This sequence joins TRBV7-4 and TRBJ1-5; D gene ambiguous. The V end was cut by 5 bases, the J end by 3 bases, with 14 bases between. The CDR3 sequence is 15 residues long. CDR1 is SGHVT, CDR2 SQSDAQ, per germline. CDR3 protein: CASSPQPGNNQPQHF. The DNA for the CDR3 is TGTGCCAGCAGCCCTCAACCGGGTAACAATCAGCCCCAGCATTTT. Combining the CDR3 with reference TRBV7-4 and TRBJ1-5 gives the whole variable domain GAGVSQSPRYKVAKRGRDVALRCDSISGHVTLYWYRQTLGQGSEVLTYSQSDAQRDKSGRPSGRFSAERPERSVSTLKIQRTEQGDSAVYLCASSPQPGNNQPQHFGDGTRLSIL.

V and J are TRBV29-1 and TRBJ2-1; no definite D call. CDR1 and CDR2 from the germline V gene are SQVTM and ANQGSEA. V was trimmed by 3 bases and J by 5 bases, leaving 14 bases between them. There are 14 residues in the CDR3. The CDR3 loop is CSVDDGTAHNEQFF. The CDR3 coding sequence is TGCAGCGTTGATGACGGAACAGCACACAATGAGCAGTTCTTC.

This clone was observed a single time. The rearrangement links TRBV9 to TRBJ1-1, with TRBD1 as a possible D gene (5 bases). Per germline, CDR1 SGDLS and CDR2 YYNGEE. The CDR3 runs 14 residues. Trimming cost V 0 bases and J 5 bases, with 11 bases left between them. CDR3 DNA sequence: TGTGCCAGCAGCGTAGCTCCGGGGGGTACTGAAGCTTTCTTT. Translating it yields CASSVAPGGTEAFF.

This clone was seen just once. The chain is built from TRBV2 and TRBJ1-6; D might be TRBD1 (5 bases). This CDR3 comprises 16 residues. Germline V CDR1 and CDR2: SNHLY, FYNNEI. V lost 6 bases and J lost 10, with 22 bases in between. The CDR3 loop reads CASSSGPQVGRSPLHF. CDR3 DNA: TGTGCCAGCAGCTCAGGCCCACAGGTAGGTCGGTCACCCCTCCACTTT.

A single count supports this clone. This rearrangement joins TRBV3-1 (or the pseudogene TRBV3-2) to TRBJ2-5; D is possibly TRBD1 (7 bases). This CDR3 comprises 17 residues. Germline CDR1 reads LGHDT; CDR2 reads YNNKEL (reference sequence). V lost 2 bases to trimming and J lost 7 bases, with 23 bases between them. The CDR3, as DNA: TGTGCCAGCAGCCAAAGCCCAGGGGGGAGGAAGGCCCGGACCCAGTACTTC. It yields the protein CASSQSPGGRKARTQYF.

The V call is TRBV3-1 (or the pseudogene TRBV3-2), the J call TRBJ2-3; possibly TRBD1 for D (5 bases). V was trimmed by 1 base and J by 0 bases, leaving 11 bases between them. The CDR3 sequence is 16 residues long. Germline V gene lookup returns CDR1 LGHDT and CDR2 YNNKEL (reference sequence). The CDR3: CASSQVRGSSTDTQYF. The CDR3 DNA reads as TGTGCCAGCAGCCAAGTAAGGGGTTCTAGCACAGATACGCAGTATTTT.

For the CDR3, the DNA is TGTGCCTGGGCTCTGGATGGGACAGCCCTTACCTACGAGCAGTACTTC. It is translated as CAWALDGTALTYEQYF. The rearrangement joins TRBV30 to TRBJ2-7; the match to TRBD1 covers 7 bases. Germline values: CDR1 GTSNPN, CDR2 SVGIG (reference sequence). This CDR3 region has 16 residues. V dropped 5 bases and J dropped 2; count of bases not matched to a gene: 15.

V usage is TRBV4-1 and J usage is TRBJ1-4; D not certain. The V gene's germline CDR1 is MGHRA and CDR2 YSYEKL. V lost 0 bases to trimming and J lost 6 bases, with 11 bases between them. The length of the CDR3 is 15 residues. For the CDR3, the DNA is TGCGCCAGCAGCCAAGAGTACCAGCGGGATGAAAAACTGTTTTTT. Translation gives CASSQEYQRDEKLFF.

This chain links TRBV9 with TRBJ2-5; D is ambiguous. CDR3 length equals 14 residues. V lost 0 bases to trimming and J lost 3 bases, with 9 bases between them. The germline CDR1 and CDR2 sequences are SGDLS and YYNGEE. This CDR3 reads CASSVAPTEETQYF. The CDR3 region has the DNA TGTGCCAGCAGCGTAGCTCCTACCGAAGAGACCCAGTACTTC.

The CDR3 DNA is TGTGCCAGCTCACCAGTTCGTCAGGACAGGGGGAACTATGGCTACACCTTC. It yields the protein CASSPVRQDRGNYGYTF. The rearrangement joins TRBV18 to TRBJ1-2; 10 nucleotides line up with TRBD1. V lost 2 bases and J lost 2; bases outside the gene matches: 8. Germline V gene data show CDR1 as KGHSH and CDR2 as LQKENI. The CDR3 sequence is 17 residues long.

The CDR3 sequence: CASSIGQGDEKLFF. The CDR3, as DNA: TGTGCCAGTAGTATCGGGCAGGGTGATGAAAAACTGTTTTTT. This rearrangement joins TRBV19 to TRBJ1-4, with D tentatively TRBD1 (5 bases). Germline V gene sequence: CDR1 LNHDA, CDR2 SQIVND (reference sequence). CDR3 length equals 14 residues. Trimming cost V 3 bases and J 6 bases, with 11 bases left between them.

The CDR3 spells CASSSRLVGETQYF. The CDR3 bases are TGTGCCAGCAGCTCCCGACTAGTAGGGGAGACCCAGTACTTC. V is TRBV5-4 and J is TRBJ2-5; the D gene is possibly TRBD2 (6 bases). Germline values: CDR1 SGHNT, CDR2 YYREEE (reference sequence). CDR3 size: 14 residues. Trimming removed 3 bases from V and 5 bases from J, with 14 bases in between.

V and J are TRBV27 and TRBJ2-3; tentatively, D is TRBD2 (5 bases). The CDR3 sequence is 13 residues long. Germline V gives CDR1 MNHEY, CDR2 SMNVEV (reference sequence). V was pared by 3 bases and J by 6 bases, with 10 bases between. CDR3 region: CASSLGGSDTQYF. The CDR3 region has the DNA TGTGCCAGCAGTTTGGGCGGGTCGGATACGCAGTATTTT.

V gene TRBV29-1 combines with J gene TRBJ2-3, with TRBD2 as a possible D gene (6 bases). V gave up 4 bases and J gave up 4 bases, with 18 bases separating them. Germline V lookup: CDR1 SQVTM, CDR2 ANQGSEA. The CDR3 is 15 residues long. The CDR3 spells CSVVGGAPVPDTQYF. The CDR3 DNA reads as TGCAGCGTTGTAGGAGGGGCGCCGGTCCCAGATACGCAGTATTTT.

J is TRBJ1-5 and V is TRBV2; D is undetermined. This CDR3 region has 15 residues. Per the germline V gene, CDR1 is SNHLY and CDR2 is FYNNEI. The germline V and J ends were trimmed by 0 bases and 7 bases, with 13 bases remaining between them. The DNA for the CDR3 is TGTGCCAGCAGTGAAGCGCGGGCCCAAAGCCAGCCCCAGCATTTT. Protein: CASSEARAQSQPQHF.

V usage is TRBV28 and J usage is TRBJ2-3, with TRBD1 matching over 10 bases. The germline gives CDR1 MDHEN, CDR2 SYDVKM. The J segment lost 2 bases and the V segment lost 6 bases, leaving 17 bases of the junction unmatched. There are 19 residues in the CDR3. CDR3 residues: CASSSSVPGGTGDTDTQYF. DNA for the CDR3: TGTGCCAGCAGCAGTTCAGTCCCAGGCGGGACAGGGGACACAGATACGCAGTATTTT.

The gene calls are TRBV15 and TRBJ1-2; D gene uncertain. Trimming stripped 5 bases from V and 5 bases from J, with 15 bases between. Germline lookup yields CDR1 LNHNV and CDR2 YYDKDF (reference sequence). The CDR3 is made up of 14 amino acids. CDR3 residues: CATSLGGLSYGYTF. The CDR3 bases are TGTGCCACCAGCCTGGGAGGCCTGAGTTATGGCTACACCTTC.

V usage is TRBV12-3 or TRBV12-4 and J usage is TRBJ2-1; weak D call: TRBD2 (5 bases). The CDR3 loop spans 12 amino acids. Trimming removed 8 bases at V and 3 bases at J, with 8 bases between. CDR3 amino acids: CASHGIYNEQFF. The CDR3 region has the DNA TGTGCCAGCCACGGGATCTACAATGAGCAGTTCTTC.

This clone was detected only a few times. This chain connects TRBV3-1 (or the pseudogene TRBV3-2) to TRBJ2-7; 7 nucleotides align to TRBD2. The CDR3 runs 14 residues. V dropped 5 bases and J dropped 4; count of bases not matched to a gene: 8. The germline V gene has CDR1 LGHDT and CDR2 YNNKEL (reference sequence). The CDR3 region is CASSSGGGKYEQYF. CDR3 nucleotides: TGTGCCAGCAGCTCTGGGGGGGGGAAGTACGAGCAGTACTTC.

This sequence joins TRBV3-1 (or the pseudogene TRBV3-2) and TRBJ1-3, with D possibly being TRBD1 (6 bases). CDR3 length: 16 residues. The V and J ends lost 1 base and 8 bases respectively, with 18 bases between them. The germline CDR1 and CDR2 sequences are LGHDT and YNNKEL (reference sequence). CDR3 sequence: CASSQAYGTTQDTIYF. DNA for the CDR3: TGTGCCAGCAGCCAAGCCTACGGGACAACGCAAGACACCATATATTTT.

The rearrangement links TRBV21-1 to TRBJ2-7; TRBD1, the table's D call, lacks a check against the DNA. TRBV21-1 is flagged as a pseudogene. The CDR3 loop spans 12 amino acids. The CDR3 nucleotides are TGTGCCAGCAGGGGCCGCACCTACGAGCAGTACTTC. Residues: CASRGRTYEQYF.

The V and J genes are TRBV6-1 and TRBJ2-5; 11 bases match TRBD2. This CDR3 has 16 amino acids. CDR1 is MNHNS and CDR2 is SASEGT in the germline V gene. V was pared by 4 bases and J by 2 bases, with 6 bases of the junction left unmatched. CDR3 protein: CASSVLGLAVQETQYF. Written as DNA, the CDR3 is TGTGCCAGCAGTGTGTTGGGACTAGCGGTTCAAGAGACCCAGTACTTC.

V gene TRBV9 combines with J gene TRBJ2-2; possible D gene TRBD2, 6 bases. This CDR3 is 15 amino acids long. The V gene's germline CDR1 is SGDLS and CDR2 YYNGEE. Trimming took off 1 base at V and 2 bases at J, with 9 bases between the two ends. In DNA, the CDR3 is TGTGCCAGCAGCGTAAGTGCGGGAAACACCGGGGAGCTGTTTTTT. This gives the protein CASSVSAGNTGELFF.

The chain carries TRBV19 and TRBJ1-5; D is undetermined. Trimming removed 2 bases at V and 7 bases at J, with 12 bases between. Germline CDR1 LNHDA, CDR2 SQIVND (reference sequence). This CDR3 comprises 14 residues. Here the CDR3 DNA reads TGTGCCAGTAGTATAATCCTTCCCGGGCAGCCCCAGCATTTT. It encodes CASSIILPGQPQHF.

A note on this clone: Other DNA sequences within the sample encode an identical CDR3. V is TRBV18 and J is TRBJ1-5; a possible D gene is TRBD1 (6 bases). The CDR3 consists of 16 residues. V was cut by 3 bases and J by 2 bases, with 14 bases left in between. Germline assignment: CDR1 KGHSH and CDR2 LQKENI. CDR3 region: CASSPGGGGGNQPQHF. For the CDR3, the DNA is TGTGCCAGCTCACCGGGGGGGGGCGGAGGCAATCAGCCCCAGCATTTT.

The rearrangement uses TRBV6-5 and TRBJ1-2; 9 nucleotides match TRBD1. With V trimmed by 6 bases and J by 7 bases, 12 bases remained unmatched. The germline CDR1 and CDR2 sequences are MNHEY and SVGAGI. CDR3 length: 15 residues. CDR3 nucleotides: TGTGCCAGCAGGGGATGGACAGGGGCAGTTTCTGGCTACACCTTC. It is translated as CASRGWTGAVSGYTF.